This TCR beta chain was profiled in a study of cytomegalovirus exposure and HLA in healthy donors. Broader study findings: Most CMV-associated TCR beta chains were later found to appear HLA-restricted. When a later analysis was performed, an Asian-associated ancestry cluster reportedly had fewer N-insertions than the approximately 690-donor mean.

A word on this clone: Its specificity is unknown.

Primers: 60 Vbeta forward and 13 Jbeta reverse. Repertoires were generated with immunoSEQ multiplex PCR, while TCRdb's copy carries only in-frame clones and drops some. Of more than 110,000 clones listed, roughly 77% are singletons. Sequencing input: PBMCs. The clonotype was recovered from a male donor in good health and CMV-seronegative.

CDR3 loop: CASSESWTSSYEQYF. CDR3 in DNA: TGCGCCAGCAGTGAGTCTTGGACTAGCTCTTACGAGCAGTACTTC. This chain joins TRBV10-2 and TRBJ2-7; 8 bases map to TRBD2. The CDR3 extends over 15 amino acids. Germline V gene lookup returns CDR1 WSHSY and CDR2 SAAADI. Trimming at V came to 0 bases and at J to 4 bases, leaving 5 bases not matched to a gene.